Listed below are T cell receptor beta chains from one sample, sequenced in a study of post-analysis software for immune sequencing data. TCRdb redid the calling of the PCR reads with MiXCR, one entry per CDR3 protein. Of more than 450,000 distinct CDR3 sequences in the sample, roughly 34% are singletons; the top ten hold approximately 6%. Source material: blood. The receptors here all came from a girl younger than 18 with multiple sclerosis. Each CDR3 is given with its conserved first and last residue. Each record gives: D gene, clone size, J gene, V gene, CDR3 DNA, CDR3 protein. The D gene is left open where the match is weak. Part of the rows lack a size; the others show once, few, many or a class for expanded clones.

NA | once | TRBJ1-2 | TRBV10-3 | TGTGCCATCAGTGAGTCGAACCTGGAAGGCTACACCTTC | CAISESNLEGYTF
NA | few | TRBJ2-3 | TRBV5-1 | TGCGCCAGCAGCTTGGGGGGGGCCGCTGGAGATACGCAGTATTTT | CASSLGGAAGDTQYF
TRBD1 | NA | TRBJ1-2 | TRBV5-1 | TGCGCCAGCAGCTTGGAGACAGGGTACTATGGCTACACCTTC | CASSLETGYYGYTF
TRBD1 | NA | TRBJ2-1 | TRBV9 | TGTGCCAGCAGTACAGGACAGGGGGGTTTCGATGAGCAGTTCTTC | CASSTGQGGFDEQFF
TRBD1 | few | TRBJ2-5 | TRBV5-1 | TGCGCCAGCAGATCATTGGGGACAGAGATCCAACAAGAGACCCAGTACTTC | CASRSLGTEIQQETQYF
NA | NA | TRBJ2-7 | TRBV9 | TGTGCCAGCAGCGATGGAGGGGCCTACAATGAGCAGTACTTC | CASSDGGAYNEQYF
NA | NA | TRBJ1-4 | TRBV12-3/TRBV12-4 | TGTGCCAGCAGCGGTAGGGCCGGGGGGTTCTATGAAAAACTGTTTTTT | CASSGRAGGFYEKLFF
NA | many | TRBJ2-1 | TRBV5-1 | TGTGCCAGCAGCTTTACGGGCTACAATGAGCAGTTCTTC | CASSFTGYNEQFF
NA | once | TRBJ1-1 | TRBV12-5 | TGTGCTAGTGGTTTGGAGGAAGGGTCTGAAGCTTTCTTT | CASGLEEGSEAFF
TRBD2 | few | TRBJ2-7 | TRBV5-1 | TGCGCCAGCAGCTTTGGCGGGGGGCTATTACCCTACGAGCAGTACTTC | CASSFGGGLLPYEQYF
TRBD2 | few | TRBJ2-1 | TRBV5-1 | TGCGCCAGCAGCCAGACTAGCGGGGGGAATGAGCAGTTCTTC | CASSQTSGGNEQFF
TRBD2 | NA | TRBJ2-3 | TRBV20-1 | TGCAGTGCTAGAGATCCAGCGGGGGGAACAGATACGCAGTATTTT | CSARDPAGGTDTQYF
NA | NA | TRBJ1-2 | TRBV19 | TGTGCCAGCCGAGGGGGATGGGGCGGCTACACCTTC | CASRGGWGGYTF
TRBD1 | NA | TRBJ1-1 | TRBV11-2 | TGTGCCAGCAGCTTAGAGGGGACAGGGCAGGGAAACACTGAAGCTTTCTTT | CASSLEGTGQGNTEAFF
NA | NA | TRBJ1-2 | TRBV7-6 | TGTGCCAGCAGCTTAGACAGCTGGGGCTATGGCTACACCTTC | CASSLDSWGYGYTF
TRBD1 | NA | TRBJ2-7 | TRBV27 | TGTGCCAGCAGTGACAGGGGAATGTACGACGAGCAGTACTTC | CASSDRGMYDEQYF
NA | NA | TRBJ2-3 | TRBV7-9 | TGTGCCAGCAGCTTAGAACCGGGTACCGGGCCACGACTCGAAGATACGCAGTATTTT | CASSLEPGTGPRLEDTQYF
NA | NA | TRBJ1-1 | TRBV3-1 | TGTGCCAGCAGTCAAGATCGGTCGGGGCTTGAAGCTTTCTTT | CASSQDRSGLEAFF
NA | NA | TRBJ2-5 | TRBV20-1 | TGCAGTGCTAGTCTGCTGAAAGAGACCCAGTACTTC | CSASLLKETQYF
NA | NA | TRBJ1-2 | TRBV20-1 | TGCAGTCCGATCGACAGGTCCTATGGCTACACCTTC | CSPIDRSYGYTF
TRBD2 | NA | TRBJ2-2 | TRBV15 | TGTGCCACCAGCATCAGCGGGGGACGTACCGGGGAGCTGTTTTTT | CATSISGGRTGELFF
NA | NA | TRBJ2-1 | TRBV19 | TGTGCCAGTAGTATCATAGCGGATGAGCAGTTCTTC | CASSIIADEQFF
TRBD1 | few | TRBJ2-3 | TRBV3-1 | TGTGCCAGCAGTCCAAGGGGGCACTACACAGATATGCAGTATTTT | CASSPRGHYTDMQYF
TRBD2 | NA | TRBJ2-1 | TRBV5-1 | TGCGCCAGCAGCCCGAACCTAGCGGGGGGGTACAATGAGCAGTTCTTC | CASSPNLAGGYNEQFF
TRBD1 | few | TRBJ2-5 | TRBV6-6 | TGTGCCAGCACTTACATCGCAGGGGGCCAAGAGACCCAGTACTTC | CASTYIAGGQETQYF
NA | few | TRBJ1-1 | TRBV20-1 | TGCAGTGCCCTTCATCTGCCCCTTGGAGGGGGGAACACTGAAGCTTTCTTT | CSALHLPLGGGNTEAFF
NA | few | TRBJ2-7 | TRBV15 | TGTGCCACCAGCAGAGATTCCGCCACCGTCCACTACGAGCAGTACTTC | CATSRDSATVHYEQYF
TRBD1 | NA | TRBJ1-1 | TRBV5-1 | TGCGCCAGCAGCTCCTCGGGACAGGGGAACACTGAAGCTTTCTTT | CASSSSGQGNTEAFF
NA | NA | TRBJ1-1 | TRBV10-3 | TGTGCCATCAGTGAGTTTGGGAGGAACACTGAAGCTTTCTTT | CAISEFGRNTEAFF
NA | few | TRBJ1-1 | TRBV5-1 | TGCGCCAGCAGCCCGGAGGTCGAGGGTTCGAGTGAAGCTTTCTTT | CASSPEVEGSSEAFF
TRBD1 | NA | TRBJ2-1 | TRBV5-6 | TGTGCCAGCAGCCTACGACGGACAGGGGGAAATGAGCAGTTCTTC | CASSLRRTGGNEQFF